This T cell receptor beta chain was documented in a study of blood T cell repertoires in COVID-19. As for the study in general: Sites across the United States, Italy and Spain contributed samples from acute and convalescent COVID-19. The cDNA or gDNA used as material had been derived from T cells, B-cell-depleted T cells, or PBMCs.

The protocol was immunoSEQ multiplex PCR, while the TCRdb copy is restricted to in-frame clones and leaves out a portion. The data contain roughly 230,000 clones, 90% of them singletons. This CDR3 spans 15 amino acids. Trimming shortened V by 0 bases and J by 8 bases, and 13 bases separated the two germline ends. Germline V gives CDR1 LGHNA, CDR2 YSLEER. This clone was picked up one time. Seattle-derived patients entered the study during active infection and were followed longitudinally. The chain links TRBV4-3 to TRBJ1-4; D is possibly TRBD1 (5 bases). The specimen sequenced was peripheral blood. The TCR comes from a woman between 55 and 75 years old with COVID-19, enrolled during active disease. CDR3 sequence (DNA): TGCGCCAGCAGCCAAGAGGGGCTGAACCTCGAAAAACTGTTTTTT. Translated, it gives CASSQEGLNLEKLFF.